The rows below give T cell receptor beta chains drawn from one sample of a study of T cells in Graves' hyperthyroidism and ophthalmopathy. TCRdb re-analysed the multiplex PCR reads in MiXCR, keeping a single row per CDR3 protein. Found here are about 400,000 distinct CDR3 sequences, 15% to 18% of them singletons; the top ten hold roughly an eighth. The sample comprised blood. The receptors shown here come from a woman under 30 with Graves' hyperthyroidism. Both conserved end residues are part of each CDR3. The D gene is left open where the match is weak. Size is stated for part of the rows, as once, few or many counts, or as a class when the clone is expanded.

NA	TRBV28	many	TRBJ2-7	TGTGCCAGCAGTTTATCAGGGGTTCGGAAAGGGTACGAGCAGTACTTC	CASSLSGVRKGYEQYF
NA	TRBV20-1	many	TRBJ1-5	TGCAGTGCTACCCGCCCGCAGGGCGGAAATCAGCCCCAGCATTTT	CSATRPQGGNQPQHF
TRBD1	TRBV6-1	NA	TRBJ2-7	TGTGCCAGCAGTCTGGACAGGGGAGGGCAGTACTTC	CASSLDRGGQYF
NA	TRBV2	NA	TRBJ2-7	TGTGCCAGCGAGCTCTACAGGGTTAGCGACGAGCAGTACTTC	CASELYRVSDEQYF
TRBD1	TRBV4-1	NA	TRBJ2-7	TGTGCCAGCAGCCAAGATCCGACCATGGGACAGGGTCCCTACGAGCAGTACTTC	CASSQDPTMGQGPYEQYF
TRBD1	TRBV4-1	many	TRBJ2-2	TGCGCCAGCAGCCAAGATAACAGGGGGGTCCAATACACCGGGGAGCTGTTTTTT	CASSQDNRGVQYTGELFF
NA	TRBV7-2	many	TRBJ2-1	TGTGCCAGCAGCCCCCGTAGCCAGGATGAGCAGTTCTTC	CASSPRSQDEQFF
NA	TRBV9	many	TRBJ1-5	TGTGCCAGCAGCGTAGACGGGGTTCAGCCCCAGCATTTT	CASSVDGVQPQHF
TRBD2	TRBV20-1	many	TRBJ2-7	TGCAGTGCTAGCCGTCGTTTAGCGGGAGTCCCCTACGAGCAGTACTTC	CSASRRLAGVPYEQYF
NA	TRBV28	many	TRBJ2-7	TGTGCCAGCAGTCGCGGCTACGAGCAGTACTTC	CASSRGYEQYF
NA	TRBV3-1	few	TRBJ2-3	TGTGCCAGCAGCCGACGGGGGCCCACAGATACGCAGTATTTT	CASSRRGPTDTQYF
NA	TRBV28	few	TRBJ1-2	TGTGCCATGTCGGGTCAGGTTGGCTATGGCTACACCTTC	CAMSGQVGYGYTF
NA	TRBV28	many	TRBJ1-1	TGTGCCAGCAGTTTCGGGATGAACACTGAAGCTTTCTTT	CASSFGMNTEAFF
TRBD2	TRBV12-3/TRBV12-4	many	TRBJ2-1	TGTGCCAGCAGACAGACTAGCGGGAGCTTACAGAATGAGCAGTTCTTC	CASRQTSGSLQNEQFF
NA	TRBV6-4	few	TRBJ2-3	TGTGCCAGCAGTGACTCCCGACAGGGAGGTCCAGATACGCAGTATTTT	CASSDSRQGGPDTQYF
NA	TRBV15	few	TRBJ1-5	TGTGCCACCAGCGGGGGGCGAGGCAATCAGCCCCAGCATTTT	CATSGGRGNQPQHF
NA	TRBV20-1	many	TRBJ2-1	TGCAGTGCTAGAGATCTGAAACTCGACGACTGGTCCTACAATGAGCAGTTCTTC	CSARDLKLDDWSYNEQFF
NA	TRBV28	few	TRBJ2-7	TGTGCCAGCAGCCCAACCTACTACGAGCAGTACTTC	CASSPTYYEQYF
TRBD1	TRBV12-3/TRBV12-4	many	TRBJ1-6	TGTGCCAGCAGTTTAGGGGACAGGGGGCGAGGTTCACCCCTCCACTTT	CASSLGDRGRGSPLHF
NA	TRBV28	many	TRBJ1-2	TGTGCCAGCAGGTCCGGGGACTGGGTCTATGGCTACACCTTC	CASRSGDWVYGYTF
NA	TRBV28	many	TRBJ2-1	TGTGCCAGCAGTAGTTTCCGGGACGGACGCGACAATGAGCAGTTCTTC	CASSSFRDGRDNEQFF
TRBD2	TRBV28	many	TRBJ2-7	TGTGCCAGCATCAAGGGGGGACTAGGGGCCTACGAGCAGTACTTC	CASIKGGLGAYEQYF
TRBD2	TRBV13	few	TRBJ2-7	TGTGCCAGCAGCTTATCCCTAGCGGTGTACGAGCAGTACTTC	CASSLSLAVYEQYF
NA	TRBV6-1	NA	TRBJ1-6	TGTGCCAGCAAGACTGGGGGATCCTATAATTCACCCCTCCACTTT	CASKTGGSYNSPLHF
TRBD1	TRBV6-1	few	TRBJ1-4	TGTGCCAGCAGTGAATTCACCGGGACAGGGGAAAAACTGTTTTTT	CASSEFTGTGEKLFF